A selection of T cell receptor beta chains follows, all from one sample in a study of cytomegalovirus exposure and HLA in healthy donors. Sequenced by immunoSEQ multiplex PCR; TCRdb stores in-frame clones only, minus some. The data show roughly 130,000 clones, about 74% seen once. Sequenced input: PBMCs. These receptors came from a man aged 18-30 years in good health and CMV-seropositive. CDR3s include the opening cysteine and the closing phenylalanine or tryptophan. D genes are given only for firm matches. Part of the rows lack a size; the others show once, few, many or a class for expanded clones.

J: TRBJ1-2; D: TRBD1; V: TRBV5-6; size: few; DNA: TGTGCCAGCAGCTTGGACAGGGGGAACTATGGCTACACCTTC; CDR3: CASSLDRGNYGYTF
J: TRBJ1-2; D: .; V: TRBV30; size: .; DNA: TGTGCCTGGGACGCCGGGGGGCGAAGTGGCTACACCTTC; CDR3: CAWDAGGRSGYTF
J: TRBJ2-1; D: .; V: TRBV30; size: .; DNA: TGTGCCTGGAGCGACGCGTTTTACGGGTCCTACAATGAGCAGTTCTTC; CDR3: CAWSDAFYGSYNEQFF
J: TRBJ2-3; D: TRBD1; V: TRBV19; size: .; DNA: TGTGCCTGTCAGGACAGGCCTAGCACAGATACGCAGTATTTT; CDR3: CACQDRPSTDTQYF
J: TRBJ2-7; D: TRBD1; V: TRBV29-1; size: .; DNA: TGCAGCGCCGGGTGGAGACAGGGATCCTACGAGCAGTACTTC; CDR3: CSAGWRQGSYEQYF
J: TRBJ2-7; D: .; V: TRBV6-6; size: few; DNA: TGTGCCAGCAGTTACGGCGACTTTCCTTACGAGCAGTACTTC; CDR3: CASSYGDFPYEQYF
J: TRBJ2-3; D: TRBD2; V: TRBV5-4; size: .; DNA: TGTGCCAGCAGCGAGAGACTAGCGGGGAACACAGATACGCAGTATTTT; CDR3: CASSERLAGNTDTQYF
J: TRBJ1-4; D: TRBD1; V: TRBV4-1; size: .; DNA: TGCGCCAGCTCTAGACGGGACAGGGAGAATGAAAAACTGTTTTTT; CDR3: CASSRRDRENEKLFF
J: TRBJ2-5; D: TRBD1; V: TRBV10-2; size: few; DNA: TGCGCCAGCAGAGGGGGGACAGGGGGCGTTCAAGAGACCCAGTACTTC; CDR3: CASRGGTGGVQETQYF
J: TRBJ1-5; D: .; V: TRBV28; size: .; DNA: TGTGCCAGCAGTCCTCCGCGGCAGCCCCAGCATTTT; CDR3: CASSPPRQPQHF
J: TRBJ2-6; D: .; V: TRBV4-2; size: .; DNA: TGTGCCAGCAGCCAAGAAAGGTCAGGGACTGGGGCCAACGTCCTGACTTTC; CDR3: CASSQERSGTGANVLTF
J: TRBJ1-5; D: .; V: TRBV7-8; size: .; DNA: TGTGCCAGCAGCGTGGGAAACAGGGAAGGGAAGGGGAATCGGCCCCAGCATTTT; CDR3: CASSVGNREGKGNRPQHF
J: TRBJ1-1; D: .; V: TRBV4-3; size: .; DNA: TGCGCCAGCAGCCAGTCAGGGATAGGCACTGAAGCTTTCTTT; CDR3: CASSQSGIGTEAFF
J: TRBJ2-3; D: .; V: TRBV5-1; size: few; DNA: TGCGCCAGCAGCTTGGGGGCAGGTGAAGGAGATACGCAGTATTTT; CDR3: CASSLGAGEGDTQYF